This T cell receptor (beta chain) was captured by sequencing in a study of T and B cells in COVID-19 patients. Each TRB amplification used about 250-550 ng of genomic DNA from blood. BIOMED2 TRB-A/B primer pools were used in multiplex TRB PCR. TCRdb called the multiplex PCR reads again in MiXCR, with one record for every CDR3 protein. The profile shows about 11,000 distinct CDR3 sequences, approximately 35% of them singletons. Germline-derived CDR1 and CDR2 are ENHRY and SYGVKD. Trimming stripped 0 bases from V and 8 bases from J, with 14 bases between. The CDR3 loop spans 15 amino acids. This clonotype was observed a few times.

The sequence was obtained from a human donor with active COVID-19. V is TRBV10-3 and J is TRBJ1-5; maybe TRBD1 (5 bases). Sequencing was performed on blood. In DNA, the CDR3 is TGTGCCATCAGTGAGTCATGGGGGGGGGGGGAGCCCCAGCATTTT. The encoded protein is CAISESWGGGEPQHF.